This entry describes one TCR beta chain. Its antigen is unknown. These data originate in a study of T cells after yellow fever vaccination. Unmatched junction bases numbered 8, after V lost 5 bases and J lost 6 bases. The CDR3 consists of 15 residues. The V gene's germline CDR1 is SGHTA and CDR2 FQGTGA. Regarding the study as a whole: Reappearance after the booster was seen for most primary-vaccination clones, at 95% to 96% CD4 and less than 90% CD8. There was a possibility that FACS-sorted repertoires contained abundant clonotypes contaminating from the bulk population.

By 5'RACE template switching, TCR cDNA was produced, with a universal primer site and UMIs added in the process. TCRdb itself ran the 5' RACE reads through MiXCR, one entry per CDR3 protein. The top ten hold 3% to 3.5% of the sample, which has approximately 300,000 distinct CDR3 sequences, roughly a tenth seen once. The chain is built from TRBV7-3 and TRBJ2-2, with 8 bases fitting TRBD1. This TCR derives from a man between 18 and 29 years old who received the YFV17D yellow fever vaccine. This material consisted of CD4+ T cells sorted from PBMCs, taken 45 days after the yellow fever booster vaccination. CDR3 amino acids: CASSTAGTGPGELFF. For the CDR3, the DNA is TGTGCCAGCAGCACAGCCGGGACAGGCCCCGGGGAGCTGTTTTTT.